These 15 T cell receptor beta chains were sequenced from one sample in a study of CD8+CD57+ T cells in acquired aplastic anemia. CDR3 and TCR beta VDJ profiling relied on a genomic DNA template. TCRdb reprocessed the reads via MiXCR and lists one record per CDR3 protein. The table shows more than 100,000 distinct CDR3 sequences, with 40% to 45% occurring only once. Sequencing was performed on sorted CD4+, CD8+, or CD8+CD57+ T cells (not recorded which) from PBMCs. The source is a human donor in good health, serving as a control.

The chain links TRBV7-9 to TRBJ1-1, with D maybe TRBD1 (5 bases). Germline V lookup: CDR1 SEHNR, CDR2 FQNEAQ (reference sequence). The CDR3 covers 12 residues. V lost 6 bases to trimming and J lost 3 bases, with 8 bases between them. The CDR3 sequence: CASRGGDTEAFF. The CDR3 DNA follows: TGTGCCAGCAGGGGAGGGGACACTGAAGCTTTCTTT.

The J gene is TRBJ2-7, the V gene TRBV13, with D tentatively TRBD1 (5 bases). Trimming pared 11 bases from V and 3 bases from J, leaving 17 bases between. Germline-derived CDR1 and CDR2 are PRHDT and FYEKMQ (reference sequence). The CDR3 runs to 13 residues. The CDR3 protein is CAGTQGGSYEQYF. The CDR3 coding sequence is TGTGCCGGCACCCAGGGCGGCAGCTACGAGCAGTACTTC.

This clonotype appeared many times. This chain uses TRBV29-1 with TRBJ1-2; TRBD1 matches at 7 bases. V was clipped by 8 bases and J by 2 bases; unmatched bases: 5. The CDR3 has 12 residues. Germline CDR1 is SQVTM and CDR2 is ANQGSEA. In nucleotides, the CDR3 is TGCAGCTCAAAGGGGGCAAACTATGGCTACACCTTC. It translates to CSSKGANYGYTF.

The chain joins TRBV28 to TRBJ2-2; D is undetermined. The V gene's germline CDR1 is MDHEN and CDR2 SYDVKM. V lost 7 bases and J lost 3, with 18 bases in between. The CDR3 has 16 amino acids. The CDR3 region is CASTIPGAVYTGELFF. In nucleotides, the CDR3 is TGTGCCAGCACCATCCCCGGCGCAGTCTACACCGGGGAGCTGTTTTTT.

This clonotype was observed many times. The DNA for the CDR3 is TGTGCCAGCAGCTCCCGCCCCAATGAGCAGTTCTTC. Its protein product is CASSSRPNEQFF. The chain joins TRBV3-1 to TRBJ2-1; D call uncertain. The CDR3 totals 12 residues. V was trimmed by 5 bases and J by 6 bases, leaving 8 bases between them. CDR1 LGHDT and CDR2 YNNKEL come from the germline V gene (reference sequence).

The V and J genes are TRBV9 and TRBJ2-7; 9 nucleotides agree with TRBD1. V dropped 3 bases and J dropped 6; count of bases not matched to a gene: 7. Germline CDR1 is SGDLS and CDR2 is YYNGEE. CDR3 length: 14 residues. The CDR3, as DNA: TGTGCCAGCAGCGCTCAACAGGGGGCAGGCGAGCAGTACTTC. Translated: CASSAQQGAGEQYF.

This clonotype was seen repeatedly, ten times or more. The chain joins TRBV20-1 to TRBJ2-1; D unclear. The CDR3 loop spans 12 amino acids. Between the trimmed V and J ends, which lost 7 bases and 0 bases, there was a span of 7 bases. Germline CDR1 and CDR2: DFQATT and SNEGSKA (reference sequence). This CDR3 is CSGLSSYNEQFF. The CDR3 DNA sequence: TGCAGTGGACTTAGCTCCTACAATGAGCAGTTCTTC.

The table lists this clonotype with many counts. CDR3 sequence (DNA): TGTGCTAGTGGTTTGGACATGACAGGGAAGTACTACGAGCAGTACTTC. It yields the protein CASGLDMTGKYYEQYF. The chain recombines TRBV12-5 with TRBJ2-7; 7 bases match TRBD1. V shed 1 base and J 3 bases; nucleotides not matched to a gene: 9. The CDR3 runs to 16 residues. CDR1 LGHNT and CDR2 FRNRAP come from the germline V gene.

Points on this clonotype: Since no conserved phenylalanine or tryptophan closes the CDR3, a read error is the likely cause. The CDR3 region is CASSSGRGSNTQYS. The DNA of the CDR3 is TGTGCCAGCAGCTCGGGAAGGGGGTCCAATACGCAGTATTCT. The chain joins TRBV5-6 to TRBJ2-3; D perhaps matches TRBD1 (6 bases). Germline V CDR1 and CDR2: SGHDT, YYEEEE. The V end lost 3 bases, the J end lost 7 bases, and 15 bases lay between the germline ends. The CDR3 runs 14 residues.

The chain joins TRBV19 to TRBJ1-6; a possible D gene is TRBD1 (6 bases). V was pared by 9 bases and J by 10 bases, with 16 bases between. CDR3 length equals 13 residues. The germline V gene has CDR1 LNHDA and CDR2 SQIVND (reference sequence). For the CDR3, the DNA is TGTGCCAGCGCCAAGGGGGAGGAATCACCCCTCCACTTT. Its translation is CASAKGEESPLHF.

On this clonotype: With a much larger clone just one base away, this may be a read error. J is TRBJ2-3 and V is TRBV2; D perhaps matches TRBD1 (5 bases). The CDR3 extends over 13 amino acids. The ends were cut back, 6 bases at V and 4 bases at J, with 11 bases in the middle. Per the germline V gene, CDR1 is SNHLY and CDR2 is FYNNEI. CDR3 DNA: TGTGCCAGCAGCTTTTGGGGCGCAGATACGCAGTATTTT. Its translation is CASSFWGADTQYF.

In its sample, this clonotype was seen many times. The chain uses TRBV12-3 or TRBV12-4 and TRBJ1-1, with a possible D match to TRBD1 (6 bases). There are 17 residues in the CDR3. The V end was cut by 6 bases, the J end by 2 bases, with 22 bases between. The CDR3, as DNA: TGTGCCAGCAGGCCAACCTACACCGGGACACTTAACACTGAAGCTTTCTTT. This gives the protein CASRPTYTGTLNTEAFF.

This clonotype appeared many times. The chain recombines TRBV5-1 with TRBJ1-2; TRBD1 matches at 8 bases. V gave up 0 bases and J gave up 8 bases; unmatched junction bases: 6. CDR3 length: 14 amino acids. The germline gives CDR1 SGHRS, CDR2 YFSETQ. This CDR3 reads CASSLEATGVGYTF. CDR3 bases: TGCGCCAGCAGCTTGGAAGCGACAGGGGTCGGCTACACCTTC. Drawing the rest from reference TRBV5-1 and TRBJ1-2, the complete variable domain is KAGVTQTPRYLIKTRGQQVTLSCSPISGHRSVSWYQQTPGQGLQFLFEYFSETQRNKGNFPGRFSGRQFSNSRSEMNVSTLELGDSALYLCASSLEATGVGYTFGSGTRLTVV.

This clonotype came up many times. The rearrangement joins TRBV6-5 to TRBJ2-3; 9 bases align to TRBD2. The germline V gene has CDR1 MNHEY and CDR2 SVGAGI. Trimming at V came to 4 bases and at J to 10 bases, leaving 15 bases not matched to a gene. The CDR3 sequence is 16 residues long. The CDR3 sequence: CASSSPLAGGPYPQYF. The DNA of the CDR3 is TGTGCCAGCAGTTCCCCCCTGGCGGGAGGGCCCTACCCGCAGTATTTT.

This clonotype has at least ten counts. This sequence joins TRBV10-3 and TRBJ1-6, with D maybe TRBD1 (5 bases). This CDR3 is built from 16 residues. Germline CDR1 reads ENHRY; CDR2 reads SYGVKD. Trimming removed 10 bases at V and 9 bases at J, with 25 bases between. CDR3 region: CANSQTVSTEGSPLHF. The CDR3 DNA is TGTGCCAACTCCCAGACAGTTAGTACAGAGGGTTCACCCCTCCACTTT.